The present T cell receptor (beta chain) was sequenced within a study of blood T cells in healthy people across ages (dated by TCRdb to the mid-2010s). With regard to the full study: Template switching captured roughly one uniquely barcoded TCR beta cDNA molecule per two T cells in model experiments. Using the same blood draw, the study looked at two additional independent replicas of 1 million unique cDNA reads for two donors, one aged 18 to 30 and the other aged 80 or older. The donors were divided into four age groups: young (average around 15 years), middle-aged (about 41), aged (approximately 62) and long-lived (around 80). To avoid experimental bias, donors of different ages were randomly spread across the sequencing lanes. The study measured age-related changes in TCR beta repertoire diversity using deep sequencing normalized with unique cDNA molecular identifiers.

The method was 5' RACE. TCRdb lists the instrument as Illumina HiSeq 2500. A second PCR of about 6 to 11 cycles was performed with a sample-barcoded 5' primer and a J-beta primer mix. A template-switch 5' adaptor carrying 12 random nucleotides introduced a unique molecular identifier onto each TCR beta cDNA molecule. Each sample yielded at least 2.5 million CDR3-containing paired-end reads. All of the RNA was converted into first-strand cDNA using the Mint cDNA synthesis kit, with a TRBC-specific oligonucleotide serving as the primer. All cDNA was treated with uracil-DNA glycosylase and then went through a first 18-cycle PCR with the universal primers M1SS and BC2_uni_R. Per the source publication's procedure: For normalization, 1 million high-quality reads, each with a distinct molecular identifier, were randomly selected from each sample. Instead of being binned into consensus sequences, reads that shared molecular identifiers were thrown out. MiTCR, set to a Q25 quality threshold and the strictest error-elimination algorithm, was used for CDR3 identification, clonotype clustering and error correction. A nonparametric unseen species model with Euler transformation was used to estimate a lower bound on total TCR beta diversity. The public reads were quality trimmed at Q25 with fastp and then assembled into clones with MiXCR by TCRdb, keeping productive beta chains. Every CDR3 protein is listed once, alongside the most common genes and DNA of its rows. TCRdb, not the original authors, processed these V and J calls. This sample holds hundreds of thousands of distinct CDR3 sequences; around 49% were observed only once. The ten largest make up roughly an eighth of the sample.

Note on this clonotype: Its antigen target is currently unknown. Per-nucleotide qualities are absent, and no much larger clonotype sits a single base away.

The study at large found these results: The percentage of naive T cells measured by flow cytometry correlated strongly with observed TCR beta diversity. As age increased, observed TCR beta diversity per million T cells dropped in a roughly linear way, and a significant reduction was already evident by age 40. Estimates of total diversity from one million sequenced T cells were regarded as lower bounds and underestimates. The long-lived group showed more naive CD4+ T cells, fewer expanded clones and increased TCR diversity than the aged group, suggesting age selection. Because the CMV infection status of the donors was unknown, age-related changes in expanded clonotypes may potentially have been confounded. Conclusive comparison of naive and antigen-experienced compartments was prevented by the profiling of bulk unsorted PBMCs.

The donors were under 40 Caucasian individuals from Russia, aged 6 to 90 years, who were systemically healthy. Each donor gave 8 to 10 milliliters of peripheral blood, drawn into EDTA-treated Vacutainer tubes. PBMCs were isolated by Ficoll-Paque density-gradient centrifugation, with at least 7 million obtained per sample. Total RNA, at least 6 micrograms per sample, was extracted from PBMCs with Trizol reagent. For every donor, flow cytometry on a PBMC aliquot measured the percentage of naive CD45RAhigh/CD27high T cells. Sample: blood. The receptor comes from a man aged 30 to 45 in good health.

The CDR3 reads as follows: CSARDDGTSLYEQYF. The DNA sequence reads TGCAGTGCTAGAGATGACGGGACTAGCCTCTACGAGCAGTACTTC. The chain employs TRBV20-1 and TRBJ2-7; 9 central nucleotides agree with TRBD2. Trimming removed 0 bases from V and 3 bases from J; the gene matches leave 6 bases unexplained. CDR1 DFQATT and CDR2 SNEGSKA are derived from the germline V gene (reference sequence). Counted from cysteine to phenylalanine, this CDR3 has 15 amino acids. Kept here is only the CDR3 DNA, which spans 45 bases and is read in frame from base 1.